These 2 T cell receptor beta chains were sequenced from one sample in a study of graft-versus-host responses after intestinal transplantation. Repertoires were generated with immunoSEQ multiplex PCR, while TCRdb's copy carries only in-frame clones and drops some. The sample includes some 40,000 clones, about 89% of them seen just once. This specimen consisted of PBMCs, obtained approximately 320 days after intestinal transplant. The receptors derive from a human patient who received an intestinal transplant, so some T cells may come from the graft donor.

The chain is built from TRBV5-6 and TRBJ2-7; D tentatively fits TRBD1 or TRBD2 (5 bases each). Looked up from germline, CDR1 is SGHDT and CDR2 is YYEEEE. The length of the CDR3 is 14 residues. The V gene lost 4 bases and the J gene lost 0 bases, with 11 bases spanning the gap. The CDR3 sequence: CASSPGDGSYEQYF. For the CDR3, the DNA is TGTGCCAGCAGCCCCGGGGACGGCTCCTACGAGCAGTACTTC.

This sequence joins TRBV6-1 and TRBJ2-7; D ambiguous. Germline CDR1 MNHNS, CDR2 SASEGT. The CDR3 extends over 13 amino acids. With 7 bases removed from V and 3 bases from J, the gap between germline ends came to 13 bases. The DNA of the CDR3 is TGTGCCAGCAATGAGGACGGATTCTACGAGCAGTACTTC. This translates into CASNEDGFYEQYF.